The 13 T cell receptor beta chains reported below all come from one sample, sequenced in a study of cytomegalovirus exposure and HLA in healthy donors. With 60 Vbeta and 13 Jbeta primers, the PCR was carried out. Profiled with immunoSEQ multiplex PCR; TCRdb holds only in-frame clones, not every one. The listing records roughly 76,000 clones. The sample was PBMCs. The source of these receptors is a female donor in good health and CMV-seropositive.

The rearrangement joins TRBV19 to TRBJ2-2; 8 bases match TRBD1. This CDR3 is 14 amino acids long. Germline values: CDR1 LNHDA, CDR2 SQIVND (reference sequence). Trimming cost V 4 bases and J 5 bases; bases outside gene matches: 3. The CDR3 spells CASSRTGMTGELFF. CDR3 in DNA: TGTGCCAGTAGTAGGACAGGGATGACCGGGGAGCTGTTTTTT. The full variable domain, in which reference TRBV19 and TRBJ2-2 provide the parts outside the CDR3, is DGGITQSPKYLFRKEGQNVTLSCEQNLNHDAMYWYRQDPGQGLRLIYYSQIVNDFQKGDIAEGYSVSREKKESFPLTVTSAQKNPTAFYLCASSRTGMTGELFFGEGSRLTVL.

The chain joins TRBV30 to TRBJ1-4; TRBD1 aligns across 7 bases. The CDR3 runs to 12 residues. The germline gives CDR1 GTSNPN, CDR2 SVGIG (reference sequence). Trimming at V came to 1 base and at J to 10 bases, leaving 3 bases not matched to a gene. CDR3 sequence: CAWSGDRGKLFF. The DNA of the CDR3 is TGTGCCTGGAGTGGGGACAGAGGAAAACTGTTTTTT.

The chain combines TRBV27 with TRBJ2-1, with D possibly TRBD2 on 6 matching bases. Trimming left V 1 base short and J 3 bases short, with 10 bases between. Germline values: CDR1 MNHEY, CDR2 SMNVEV (reference sequence). The CDR3 runs 15 residues. Written as DNA, the CDR3 is TGTGCCAGCAGTTTATTCGCTAGCGACTACAATGAGCAGTTCTTC. Protein sequence: CASSLFASDYNEQFF.

The chain joins TRBV28 to TRBJ2-7; 11 bases agree with TRBD2. The junction had 8 bases not matched to a gene; V was cut back by 5 bases and J by 5 bases. CDR3 size: 15 residues. Germline-derived CDR1 and CDR2 are MDHEN and SYDVKM. CDR3 sequence: CASSRGLAGTNEQYF. The CDR3, as DNA: TGTGCCAGCAGTAGAGGACTAGCGGGTACCAACGAGCAGTACTTC.

The V gene is TRBV6-5, the J gene TRBJ1-1; perhaps TRBD1 as D (6 bases). The CDR3 totals 15 residues. Trimming stripped 10 bases from V and 2 bases from J, with 20 bases between. Per the germline V gene, CDR1 is MNHEY and CDR2 is SVGAGI. Written as DNA, the CDR3 is TGTGCCACCAAGGACAGCCTATCATACAACACTGAAGCTTTCTTT. Residues: CATKDSLSYNTEAFF.

A word on this clone: Relative to the germline gene, one junction end is altered; a read error may explain this. This rearrangement joins TRBV4-2 to TRBJ1-5; D uncertain. CDR1 is LGHNA, CDR2 YNFKEQ, per germline. This CDR3 has 18 amino acids. CDR3 sequence: CASTQDGLNLYSNQHQHF. CDR3 sequence (DNA): TGTGCCAGCACCCAGGATGGACTGAATCTATATAGCAATCAGCACCAGCATTTT.

The rearrangement uses TRBV29-1 and TRBJ2-7; TRBD1 agrees at 8 bases. Trimming cost V 6 bases and J 3 bases; bases outside gene matches: 4. CDR1 is SQVTM and CDR2 is ANQGSEA in the germline V gene. The CDR3 runs to 12 residues. The CDR3 here is CSVSGTGYEQYF. The CDR3 bases are TGCAGCGTATCCGGGACAGGCTACGAGCAGTACTTC.

In the case of this clone: Other DNA sequences in this sample translate to the same CDR3. The chain links TRBV6-5 to TRBJ1-2, with D possibly matching TRBD1 (5 bases). Germline lookup yields CDR1 MNHEY and CDR2 SVGAGI. V was shortened by 2 bases and J by 4 bases, with 14 bases between the two germline ends. The CDR3 consists of 15 residues. CDR3 protein: CASSYGAWGGYGYTF. The CDR3 DNA sequence: TGTGCCAGCAGTTACGGGGCCTGGGGAGGCTATGGCTACACCTTC.

The chain has TRBV19 and TRBJ1-5; 7 positions agree with TRBD1. CDR1 and CDR2 from the germline V gene are LNHDA and SQIVND (reference sequence). The CDR3 is made up of 15 amino acids. After removal of 7 bases from V and 1 base from J, the junction contained 7 bases not matched to a gene. DNA for the CDR3: TGTGCCAGTATTCCACAGGGGAGCAGCAATCAGCCCCAGCATTTT. It translates to CASIPQGSSNQPQHF.

The rearrangement links TRBV18 to TRBJ1-5; 9 bases agree with TRBD1. The CDR3 loop spans 15 amino acids. V was clipped by 4 bases and J by 7 bases; unmatched bases: 8. Germline CDR1 and CDR2: KGHSH and LQKENI. CDR3 sequence: CASSQPGTGRQPQHF. The CDR3 DNA reads as TGTGCCAGCTCACAGCCCGGGACAGGGAGGCAGCCCCAGCATTTT.

The chain joins TRBV30 to TRBJ1-2, with 8 positions matching TRBD1. Looked up from germline, CDR1 is GTSNPN and CDR2 is SVGIG (reference sequence). CDR3 length: 13 amino acids. The trim removed 8 bases at V and 4 bases at J, leaving 9 bases unmatched. CDR3 DNA: TGTGCCCTTTGGACAGGGAACTTCTATGGCTACACCTTC. Translating it yields CALWTGNFYGYTF. The full variable domain, with the rest looked up from reference TRBV30 and TRBJ1-2, is SQTIHQWPATLVQPVGSPLSLECTVEGTSNPNLYWYRQAAGRGLQLLFYSVGIGQISSEVPQNLSASRPQDRQFILSSKKLLLSDSGFYLCALWTGNFYGYTFGSGTRLTVV.

V usage is TRBV7-6 and J usage is TRBJ2-7, with TRBD1 matching over 10 bases. The CDR3 covers 16 residues. V was pared by 0 bases and J by 5 bases, with 7 bases of the junction left unmatched. Germline CDR1 reads SGHVS; CDR2 reads FNYEAQ. The CDR3 coding sequence is TGTGCCAGCAGCTTAGCGCGGGGACAGGGGTGGGACGAGCAGTACTTC. It encodes CASSLARGQGWDEQYF.

This chain joins TRBV2 and TRBJ2-1; 10 bases agree with TRBD2. Germline V CDR1 and CDR2: SNHLY, FYNNEI. The CDR3 has 14 amino acids. V lost 6 bases, J lost 9 bases, and 8 bases stayed unmatched. The CDR3 DNA is TGTGCCAGCAGCCCTAGCGGGGGCCAGGGTGAGCAGTTCTTC. Protein: CASSPSGGQGEQFF. Filled out from reference TRBV2 and TRBJ2-1, the complete variable domain reads EPEVTQTPSHQVTQMGQEVILRCVPISNHLYFYWYRQILGQKVEFLVSFYNNEISEKSEIFDDQFSVERPDGSNFTLKIRSTKLEDSAMYFCASSPSGGQGEQFFGPGTRLTVL.